One sample yielded the 31 T cell receptor beta chains listed below, sequenced in a study of T cell repertoires in aging, cancer and after chemotherapy. Multiplex touch-down PCR with TRB-A/B primers amplified rearranged V-D-J TRB sequences. Via MiXCR, TCRdb re-called the multiplex PCR reads, giving one row per CDR3 protein. The sample contains 9,500 to 13,000 distinct CDR3 sequences, over 30% of which appear only once. TCR beta rearrangements were amplified from peripheral blood genomic DNA. Sequences were obtained from blood. These receptor sequences come from a human donor in good health.

This rearrangement joins TRBV27 to TRBJ2-1; 13 bases line up with TRBD2. J gave up 8 bases and V 4 bases, and 11 bases lay outside the gene matches. This CDR3 has 17 residues. The germline V gene encodes CDR1 MNHEY and CDR2 SMNVEV (reference sequence). CDR3 nucleotide sequence: TGTGCCAGCAGTTCAATCACTAGCGGGAGGGTCCGGGATGAGCAGTTCTTC. Residues: CASSSITSGRVRDEQFF.

The chain links TRBV19 to TRBJ1-5, with 9 bases lining up with TRBD1. V dropped 3 bases and J dropped 0; count of bases not matched to a gene: 3. Germline lookup yields CDR1 LNHDA and CDR2 SQIVND (reference sequence). The CDR3 extends over 16 amino acids. Here the CDR3 DNA reads TGTGCCAGTAGTATGGGACAGGGAGCTAGCAATCAGCCCCAGCATTTT. Translating it yields CASSMGQGASNQPQHF.

By its share, this clonotype is medium-sized. The chain links TRBV19 to TRBJ2-3; possible D gene TRBD2, 5 bases. Trimming cost V 7 bases and J 1 base, with 15 bases left between them. The CDR3 is made up of 15 amino acids. In germline, CDR1 is LNHDA, CDR2 SQIVND (reference sequence). CDR3 residues: CASTHDSRGTDTQYF. CDR3 sequence (DNA): TGTGCCAGTACCCACGACTCGCGGGGCACAGATACGCAGTATTTT.

This sequence joins TRBV6-5 and TRBJ1-1; D is unresolved. The CDR3 length is 15 residues. Germline CDR1 MNHEY, CDR2 SVGAGI. V lost 0 bases to trimming and J lost 2 bases, with 10 bases between them. The CDR3 loop reads CASSYSQQPNTEAFF. The CDR3 bases are TGTGCCAGCAGTTACTCACAACAGCCCAACACTGAAGCTTTCTTT.

V is TRBV6-1 and J is TRBJ2-2; D not resolved. Per the germline V gene, CDR1 is MNHNS and CDR2 is SASEGT. V shed 1 base and J shed 4 bases, with 1 base lying between them. The CDR3 is 12 residues long. The CDR3 nucleotides read TGTGCCAGCAGTGAAGGCACCGGGGAGCTGTTTTTT. Residues: CASSEGTGELFF.

This clonotype is classed as medium-sized. The rearrangement links TRBV29-1 to TRBJ2-7; D may be TRBD2 (6 bases). The CDR3 runs 13 residues. Germline values: CDR1 SQVTM, CDR2 ANQGSEA. V was clipped by 5 bases and J by 0 bases, with 11 bases between them. In nucleotides, the CDR3 is TGCAGCGTTATAGCGGATCCCTCCTACGAGCAGTACTTC. This gives the protein CSVIADPSYEQYF.

The chain couples TRBV27 to TRBJ2-2; 8 bases match TRBD1. With 6 bases clipped from V and 3 bases from J, the junction kept 0 bases outside the gene matches. The CDR3 contains 13 residues. Germline CDR1 reads MNHEY; CDR2 reads SMNVEV (reference sequence). In DNA form, the CDR3 reads TGTGCCAGCAGGACAGGGGACACCGGGGAGCTGTTTTTT. This translates into CASRTGDTGELFF.

The CDR3 nucleotides are TGTGCCAGCAGGCCAGGACAGGGCCCTACTCAGTACTTC. Protein sequence: CASRPGQGPTQYF. The rearrangement links TRBV12-3 or TRBV12-4 to TRBJ2-5, with 8 nucleotides matching TRBD1. J gave up 11 bases and V 6 bases, and 11 bases lay outside the gene matches. The CDR3 has 13 amino acids.

The gene calls are TRBV28 and TRBJ1-1, with D possibly matching TRBD1 (5 bases). The V end lost 5 bases, the J end lost 0 bases, and 13 bases lay between the germline ends. CDR3 length equals 15 residues. Per the germline V gene, CDR1 is MDHEN and CDR2 is SYDVKM. The CDR3 region is CASSPPSGMNTEAFF. In nucleotides, the CDR3 is TGTGCCAGCAGTCCTCCGTCAGGGATGAACACTGAAGCTTTCTTT.

The genes are TRBV19 and TRBJ1-1, with 8 bases fitting TRBD1. Germline CDR1 LNHDA, CDR2 SQIVND (reference sequence). V trimming: 1 base; J trimming: 1 base; junction bases outside the gene matches: 14. CDR3 size: 19 residues. The CDR3 DNA sequence: TGTGCCAGTAGTATAGTGGTAAGCGCCAGGGGGCTCCGGAACACTGAAGCTTTCTTT. This translates into CASSIVVSARGLRNTEAFF.

The chain combines TRBV27 with TRBJ2-7; 8 nucleotides agree with TRBD2. Germline V gives CDR1 MNHEY, CDR2 SMNVEV (reference sequence). The CDR3 covers 16 residues. V shed 0 bases, J shed 3 bases, and the junction held 7 bases outside the gene matches. The CDR3 loop reads CASSLSGESGSYEQYF. The CDR3 coding sequence is TGTGCCAGCAGTTTATCGGGGGAAAGCGGGAGCTACGAGCAGTACTTC.

The V call is TRBV6-5, the J call TRBJ1-2, with 8 bases fitting TRBD1. Unmatched junction bases numbered 6, after V lost 2 bases and J lost 7 bases. Germline V gene data show CDR1 as MNHEY and CDR2 as SVGAGI. The CDR3 is made up of 14 amino acids. The CDR3 loop reads CASSYRTGNSGYTF. As DNA, the CDR3 is TGTGCCAGCAGTTACCGGACAGGGAACAGTGGCTACACCTTC.

This clonotype was seen a few times. The chain links TRBV6-5 to TRBJ2-5, with TRBD2 matching 7 bases. Germline V CDR1 and CDR2: MNHEY, SVGAGI. The V segment lost 4 bases and the J segment 3 bases; nucleotides outside the gene matches: 20. CDR3 size: 19 residues. The CDR3: CASSFALAASPTIEETQYF. CDR3 DNA sequence: TGTGCCAGCAGTTTCGCCCTAGCGGCCAGTCCCACGATCGAAGAGACCCAGTACTTC.

Notes on this clonotype: With a much larger clone just one base away, this may be a read error. Written as DNA, the CDR3 is TGTGCCAGTAAGGGCACCCCGGGGTCCTATTCGGTCGGGGAGCTGTTTTTT. This codes for CASKGTPGSYSVGELFF. V is TRBV19 and J is TRBJ2-2; maybe TRBD2 (5 bases). CDR1 and CDR2 (germline): LNHDA, SQIVND (reference sequence). The CDR3 is 17 residues long. V lost 7 bases to trimming and J lost 7 bases, with 25 bases between them.

The chain recombines TRBV19 with TRBJ2-7; no clear D. The germline V gene encodes CDR1 LNHDA and CDR2 SQIVND (reference sequence). This CDR3 comprises 13 residues. Trimming stripped 0 bases from V and 3 bases from J, with 6 bases between. The DNA for the CDR3 is TGTGCCAGTAGTATAGACGGATTCTACGAGCAGTACTTC. Encoded protein: CASSIDGFYEQYF.

This clonotype came up a few times. This chain uses TRBV29-1 with TRBJ2-1; 11 bases line up with TRBD2. The CDR3 is 16 residues long. Germline trimming cut 5 bases from V and 5 bases from J; bases unmatched to any gene: 11. Germline V gene sequence: CDR1 SQVTM, CDR2 ANQGSEA. The DNA of the CDR3 is TGCAGCGTTCTATCGTACCTAGCGGGAGGACACAATGAGCAGTTCTTC. It translates to CSVLSYLAGGHNEQFF.

This clonotype appeared a few times. V gene TRBV11-1 combines with J gene TRBJ2-3; no clear D gene. V dropped 1 base and J dropped 0 bases, with 8 bases sitting between them. CDR1 is SGHAT and CDR2 is FQDESV in the germline V gene (reference sequence). The CDR3 has 15 residues. CDR3 coding DNA: TGTGCCAGCAGCTTAGGCTTTTTTAGCACAGATACGCAGTATTTT. It yields the protein CASSLGFFSTDTQYF. Supplemented by reference TRBV11-1 and TRBJ2-3, the full variable domain reads EAEVAQSPRYKITEKSQAVAFWCDPISGHATLYWYRQILGQGPELLVQFQDESVVDDSQLPKDRFSAERLKGVDSTLKIQPAELGDSAMYLCASSLGFFSTDTQYFGPGTRLTVL.

The rearrangement uses TRBV5-5 and TRBJ1-6; 7 positions agree with TRBD1. This CDR3 has 16 amino acids. J lost 10 bases, V lost 6 bases, and 16 bases had no gene match. The germline V gene encodes CDR1 SGHKS and CDR2 YYEKEE (reference sequence). The CDR3 DNA reads TGTGCCAGCACCGCGACAGGGTTGGCCCCATCCTCACCCCTCCACTTT. It specifies CASTATGLAPSSPLHF.

The chain links TRBV15 to TRBJ1-4; D not certain. The germline V and J ends were trimmed by 0 bases and 7 bases, with 12 bases remaining between them. The germline gives CDR1 LNHNV, CDR2 YYDKDF (reference sequence). The CDR3 consists of 15 residues. CDR3 region: CATSRDIRAIEKLFF. The DNA of the CDR3 is TGTGCCACCAGCAGAGATATAAGGGCGATTGAAAAACTGTTTTTT.

The genes are TRBV19 and TRBJ1-5; TRBD1 is a possible D gene (5 bases). With 3 bases removed from V and 3 bases from J, the gap between germline ends came to 15 bases. Germline lookup yields CDR1 LNHDA and CDR2 SQIVND (reference sequence). This CDR3 has 16 residues. CDR3 DNA sequence: TGTGCCAGTAGTATGAGGGCAGGGTATACCAATCAGCCCCAGCATTTT. It is translated as CASSMRAGYTNQPQHF.

This chain links TRBV15 with TRBJ2-7, with 8 positions matching TRBD1. Germline CDR1 is LNHNV and CDR2 is YYDKDF (reference sequence). This CDR3 comprises 15 residues. Germline trimming cut 3 bases from V and 2 bases from J; bases unmatched to any gene: 6. This CDR3 is CATSRDRASPYEQYF. The CDR3 DNA is TGTGCCACCAGCAGGGACAGGGCGAGCCCCTACGAGCAGTACTTC.

The chain employs TRBV13 and TRBJ2-1; a possible D gene is TRBD2 (6 bases). The CDR3 consists of 11 residues. Trimming removed 5 bases from V and 9 bases from J, with 8 bases in between. Germline CDR1 and CDR2: PRHDT and FYEKMQ (reference sequence). The CDR3 DNA reads TGTGCCAGCAGCCCCGGGGGTGAGCAGTTCTTC. Amino acid sequence: CASSPGGEQFF.

This clonotype was picked up one time. The V call is TRBV6-1, the J call TRBJ2-5; possibly TRBD1 for D (5 bases). The CDR3 runs 14 residues. V was pared by 4 bases and J by 5 bases, with 14 bases between. The germline V gene encodes CDR1 MNHNS and CDR2 SASEGT. The CDR3 loop reads CASSGGREPETQYF. CDR3 in DNA: TGTGCCAGCAGTGGGGGCAGGGAACCGGAGACCCAGTACTTC.

The table lists this clonotype with a few counts. The chain carries TRBV19 and TRBJ1-2, with D hard to call. Trimming removed 1 base at V and 8 bases at J, with 8 bases between. The CDR3 consists of 12 residues. Germline V lookup: CDR1 LNHDA, CDR2 SQIVND (reference sequence). In DNA form, the CDR3 reads TGTGCCAGTAGTATAGCAGGTGACGGCTACACCTTC. It translates to CASSIAGDGYTF.

This clonotype was counted between two and nine times. This chain joins TRBV27 and TRBJ2-7; 9 bases align to TRBD2. J was trimmed by 5 bases and V by 2 bases; bases with no gene match: 7. The CDR3 contains 15 residues. Germline V gene sequence: CDR1 MNHEY, CDR2 SMNVEV (reference sequence). In nucleotides, the CDR3 is TGTGCCAGCAGTTTAGGAGCGGGAGGAATGGACGAGCAGTACTTC. It translates to CASSLGAGGMDEQYF.

This clonotype was seen a handful of times. CDR3 DNA: TGTGCCAGCTCGGACAGGCATTTTTCTTACGAGCAGTACTTC. Translated: CASSDRHFSYEQYF. The chain links TRBV6-2 or TRBV6-3 to TRBJ2-7, with 7 bases that match TRBD1. Germline trimming cut 8 bases from V and 4 bases from J; bases unmatched to any gene: 11. Germline loops: CDR1 MNHEY, CDR2 SVGEGT. This CDR3 has 14 residues.

This clonotype has only one observation. This chain joins TRBV6-2 or TRBV6-3 and TRBJ2-1; 7 bases are shared with TRBD2. This CDR3 spans 14 amino acids. The germline V gene encodes CDR1 MNHEY and CDR2 SVGEGT. V shed 2 bases, J shed 4 bases, and the junction held 2 bases outside the gene matches. The CDR3 DNA reads TGTGCCAGCAGTTACGCGGGAGAGTACAATGAGCAGTTCTTC. It translates to CASSYAGEYNEQFF.

As regards this clonotype: A read error may produce the germline difference seen at one junction end. The V and J genes are TRBV6-1 and TRBJ2-1; tentative D call: TRBD1 (6 bases). CDR1 is MNHNS, CDR2 SASEGT, per germline. The CDR3 length is 16 residues. The CDR3 bases are TGTGCCACCAGTGATTCAGACAGGAGTACCTACAATGAGCAGTTCTTC. Translated, it gives CATSDSDRSTYNEQFF.

The chain couples TRBV5-5 to TRBJ2-5; perhaps TRBD2 as D (5 bases). From germline, CDR1 is SGHKS and CDR2 YYEKEE (reference sequence). CDR3 length: 13 amino acids. Trimming removed 4 bases from V and 2 bases from J, with 9 bases in between. DNA for the CDR3: TGTGCCAGCAGCCCCCGGGGACAAGAGACCCAGTACTTC. Amino acids: CASSPRGQETQYF.

This clonotype was recorded a few times. CDR3 sequence: CASSYPLAVGVYNEQFF. The CDR3 DNA reads as TGTGCCAGCAGTTACCCCCTAGCCGTCGGGGTCTACAATGAGCAGTTCTTC. The chain joins TRBV6-6 to TRBJ2-1; weak D call: TRBD2 (5 bases). CDR1 and CDR2 (germline): MNHNY, SVGAGI (reference sequence). The V and J ends lost 2 bases and 3 bases respectively, with 17 bases between them. This CDR3 spans 17 amino acids.

In this sample, this clonotype is medium-sized. The chain combines TRBV19 with TRBJ2-3; 13 bases line up with TRBD2. The CDR3 is 16 amino acids. CDR1 LNHDA and CDR2 SQIVND come from the germline V gene (reference sequence). V was pared by 1 base and J by 7 bases, with 5 bases of the junction left unmatched. CDR3 in amino acids: CASSIAGTSGTNTQYF. In DNA, the CDR3 is TGTGCCAGTAGTATAGCCGGGACTAGCGGGACAAATACGCAGTATTTT.